These 5 T cell receptor beta chains originate from one sample sequenced in a study of cytomegalovirus exposure and HLA in healthy donors. This PCR relied on a set of 60 Vbeta primers and 13 Jbeta primers. Clones were sequenced by immunoSEQ multiplex PCR, and TCRdb holds only the in-frame ones, with some missing. The data show over 200,000 clones, about 80% seen once. Input material: PBMCs. The receptors originated from a woman aged 55 to 70 in good health and CMV-seropositive.

The chain carries TRBV5-1 and TRBJ1-1, with D perhaps TRBD1 (6 bases). CDR3 length equals 15 residues. The germline V gene has CDR1 SGHRS and CDR2 YFSETQ. Trimming cost V 7 bases and J 3 bases, with 19 bases left between them. CDR3: CASGPWGGADTEAFF. CDR3 bases: TGCGCCAGCGGACCTTGGGGGGGCGCGGACACTGAAGCTTTCTTT.

This clone was recorded once. V gene TRBV5-1 combines with J gene TRBJ2-1, with 9 bases lining up with TRBD1. The CDR3 has 14 residues. Losses at the gene ends were 0 bases for V and 10 bases for J; bases not matched to a gene: 5. Per the germline V gene, CDR1 is SGHRS and CDR2 is YFSETQ. The CDR3 loop reads CASSLGTGEQEQFF. As DNA, the CDR3 is TGCGCCAGCAGCTTGGGGACAGGGGAACAGGAGCAGTTCTTC.

This clone appeared a few times. The chain links TRBV7-2 to TRBJ2-2; the match to TRBD2 covers 8 bases. This CDR3 is 16 amino acids long. V lost 5 bases to trimming and J lost 5 bases; unmatched junction nucleotides: 10. Looked up from germline, CDR1 is SGHTA and CDR2 is FQGNSA. The CDR3 is CASSPTGTRGTGELFF. The DNA for the CDR3 is TGTGCCAGCAGCCCCACCGGGACTAGGGGGACCGGGGAGCTGTTTTTT.

V is TRBV9 and J is TRBJ2-3, with 7 positions matching TRBD1. Germline V gene sequence: CDR1 SGDLS, CDR2 YYNGEE. Losses at the gene ends were 2 bases for V and 2 bases for J; bases not matched to a gene: 5. CDR3 length: 15 residues. The CDR3 DNA follows: TGTGCCAGCAGCGTCGCCGGGACAGACACAGATACGCAGTATTTT. The encoded protein is CASSVAGTDTDTQYF.

The J gene is TRBJ1-6, the V gene TRBV7-9, with D possibly matching TRBD1 (6 bases). The V and J ends lost 5 bases and 4 bases respectively, with 18 bases between them. The CDR3 runs 17 residues. The germline gives CDR1 SEHNR, CDR2 FQNEAQ (reference sequence). Here the CDR3 DNA reads TGTGCCAGCAGCCTCCTCGGGGGGGGCCGATATAATTCACCCCTCCACTTT. It translates to CASSLLGGGRYNSPLHF.